These T cell receptor beta chains were read from a single sample in a study of human T cells and chemical hapten exposure. One entry per CDR3 protein results from TCRdb running MiXCR on the RACE reads. Of some 200,000 distinct CDR3 sequences in the sample, 20% to 25% were seen once. The sample consisted of whole blood, taken in connection with sensitization to the hapten diphenylcyclopropenone (DPC). Receptors were obtained from a woman aged 45-65 years with alopecia areata. Some clones in this sample may be carry-over from other donors' samples. Each CDR3 is given with its conserved first and last residue. The D gene is left open where the match is weak. Part of the rows lack a size; the others show once, few, many or a class for expanded clones.

D gene: NA
clone size: NA
V gene: TRBV5-1
CDR3 length: 12
J gene: TRBJ2-1
CDR3 protein: CASSLPKNEQFF
CDR3 DNA: TGCGCCAGCAGCTTGCCCAAGAATGAGCAGTTCTTC

D gene: TRBD2
clone size: NA
V gene: TRBV28
CDR3 length: 16
J gene: TRBJ2-3
CDR3 protein: CASDPGAGGLADTQYF
CDR3 DNA: TGTGCCAGTGACCCAGGGGCGGGAGGGCTTGCAGATACGCAGTATTTT

D gene: TRBD2
clone size: few
V gene: TRBV29-1
CDR3 length: 13
J gene: TRBJ2-3
CDR3 protein: CSVGQAGADTQYF
CDR3 DNA: TGCAGCGTTGGGCAAGCGGGAGCAGATACGCAGTATTTT

D gene: NA
clone size: NA
V gene: TRBV2
CDR3 length: 14
J gene: TRBJ1-1
CDR3 protein: CASSTGLGNTEAFF
CDR3 DNA: TGTGCCAGTTCGACAGGTTTAGGGAACACTGAAGCTTTCTTT

D gene: TRBD2
clone size: few
V gene: TRBV14
CDR3 length: 16
J gene: TRBJ2-1
CDR3 protein: CASSQFLAGGPGEQFF
CDR3 DNA: TGTGCCAGCAGCCAATTCCTAGCGGGAGGGCCCGGTGAGCAGTTCTTC

D gene: NA
clone size: few
V gene: TRBV2
CDR3 length: 12
J gene: TRBJ2-3
CDR3 protein: CASSAVGDTQYF
CDR3 DNA: TGTGCCAGCAGTGCCGTTGGAGATACGCAGTATTTT

D gene: TRBD2
clone size: NA
V gene: TRBV10-1
CDR3 length: 14
J gene: TRBJ2-5
CDR3 protein: CASIRSGRGETQYF
CDR3 DNA: TGCGCCAGCATCAGAAGCGGGAGAGGAGAGACCCAGTACTTC

D gene: NA
clone size: NA
V gene: TRBV18
CDR3 length: 17
J gene: TRBJ2-1
CDR3 protein: CASSPPSERASYNEQFF
CDR3 DNA: TGTGCCAGCTCACCACCGTCGGAAAGGGCCTCCTACAATGAGCAGTTCTTC

D gene: NA
clone size: few
V gene: TRBV10-3
CDR3 length: 14
J gene: TRBJ1-6
CDR3 protein: CAISPGTENSPLHF
CDR3 DNA: TGTGCCATCAGCCCCGGGACGGAAAATTCACCCCTCCACTTT

D gene: TRBD1
clone size: NA
V gene: TRBV5-5
CDR3 length: 17
J gene: TRBJ1-5
CDR3 protein: CASSLAPQGRYNQPQHF
CDR3 DNA: TGTGCCAGCAGCTTGGCCCCACAGGGGCGTTACAATCAGCCCCAGCATTTT

D gene: NA
clone size: few
V gene: TRBV7-9
CDR3 length: 16
J gene: TRBJ2-2
CDR3 protein: CASSRSSGEGHGELFF
CDR3 DNA: TGTGCCAGCAGCCGATCTTCCGGGGAAGGTCACGGGGAGCTGTTTTTT

D gene: NA
clone size: many
V gene: TRBV6-4
CDR3 length: 12
J gene: TRBJ2-1
CDR3 protein: CASSMGDGEQFF
CDR3 DNA: TGTGCCAGCTCCATGGGGGACGGTGAGCAGTTCTTC

D gene: TRBD2
clone size: NA
V gene: TRBV5-1
CDR3 length: 14
J gene: TRBJ2-7
CDR3 protein: CASSLVGTRNEQYF
CDR3 DNA: TGCGCCAGCAGCTTGGTTGGGACTAGAAACGAGCAGTACTTC

D gene: NA
clone size: NA
V gene: TRBV20-1
CDR3 length: 14
J gene: TRBJ2-1
CDR3 protein: CSARESAGRGEQFF
CDR3 DNA: TGCAGTGCTAGAGAATCTGCGGGCAGGGGTGAGCAGTTCTTC

D gene: NA
clone size: NA
V gene: TRBV20-1
CDR3 length: 13
J gene: TRBJ2-7
CDR3 protein: CSAAKGSSYEQYF
CDR3 DNA: TGCAGTGCAGCTAAGGGGAGCTCCTACGAGCAGTACTTC

D gene: TRBD1
clone size: NA
V gene: TRBV14
CDR3 length: 13
J gene: TRBJ1-1
CDR3 protein: CASSQRRDSEAFF
CDR3 DNA: TGTGCCAGCAGCCAAAGGCGGGACAGTGAAGCTTTCTTT

D gene: TRBD1
clone size: NA
V gene: TRBV29-1
CDR3 length: 13
J gene: TRBJ2-3
CDR3 protein: CSADRESTDTQYF
CDR3 DNA: TGCAGCGCGGACAGGGAGAGCACAGATACGCAGTATTTT

D gene: NA
clone size: few
V gene: TRBV6-5
CDR3 length: 15
J gene: TRBJ1-5
CDR3 protein: CASSYLGLSNQPQHF
CDR3 DNA: TGTGCCAGCAGTTACCTGGGACTAAGCAATCAGCCCCAGCATTTT

D gene: NA
clone size: few
V gene: TRBV6-5
CDR3 length: 13
J gene: TRBJ1-1
CDR3 protein: CASSYSQGAQAFF
CDR3 DNA: TGTGCCAGCAGTTACTCCCAGGGAGCGCAAGCTTTCTTT

D gene: NA
clone size: NA
V gene: TRBV12-3/TRBV12-4
CDR3 length: 13
J gene: TRBJ1-6
CDR3 protein: CASSQGADSPLHF
CDR3 DNA: TGTGCCAGCAGCCAGGGTGCGGATTCACCCCTCCACTTT

D gene: NA
clone size: few
V gene: TRBV6-5
CDR3 length: 13
J gene: TRBJ1-2
CDR3 protein: CASSYVPGEGYTF
CDR3 DNA: TGTGCCAGCAGTTACGTGCCAGGGGAAGGCTACACCTTC

D gene: NA
clone size: once
V gene: TRBV2
CDR3 length: 12
J gene: TRBJ2-3
CDR3 protein: CASSDVSELQYF
CDR3 DNA: TGTGCCAGCAGTGATGTTTCCGAGTTGCAGTATTTT

D gene: NA
clone size: NA
V gene: TRBV20-1
CDR3 length: 14
J gene: TRBJ2-7
CDR3 protein: CSAPRVPGAYEQYF
CDR3 DNA: TGCAGTGCCCCTCGGGTCCCAGGGGCCTACGAGCAGTACTTC

D gene: NA
clone size: few
V gene: TRBV20-1
CDR3 length: 13
J gene: TRBJ2-2
CDR3 protein: CSAPGPNTGELFF
CDR3 DNA: TGCAGTGCTCCGGGGCCGAACACCGGGGAGCTGTTTTTT

D gene: TRBD2
clone size: few
V gene: TRBV9
CDR3 length: 15
J gene: TRBJ2-1
CDR3 protein: CASSPTSVSYNEQFF
CDR3 DNA: TGTGCCAGCAGCCCAACTAGCGTTTCCTACAATGAGCAGTTCTTC

D gene: NA
clone size: many
V gene: TRBV4-2
CDR3 length: 16
J gene: TRBJ2-7
CDR3 protein: CASSQDLGGSSYEQYF
CDR3 DNA: TGTGCCAGCAGCCAAGATCTTGGCGGCTCGTCCTACGAGCAGTACTTC

D gene: TRBD1
clone size: NA
V gene: TRBV7-8
CDR3 length: 17
J gene: TRBJ2-2
CDR3 protein: CASSPQGFLQLAGELFF
CDR3 DNA: TGTGCCAGCAGCCCACAGGGGTTCCTGCAATTAGCCGGGGAGCTGTTTTTT

D gene: NA
clone size: NA
V gene: TRBV5-1
CDR3 length: 14
J gene: TRBJ2-7
CDR3 protein: CASSLAPGVIEQYF
CDR3 DNA: TGCGCCAGCAGCTTGGCCCCAGGGGTGATCGAGCAGTACTTC

D gene: NA
clone size: few
V gene: TRBV20-1
CDR3 length: 15
J gene: TRBJ1-5
CDR3 protein: CSARGGAESAQPQHF
CDR3 DNA: TGCAGTGCCCGAGGTGGGGCAGAGTCAGCTCAGCCCCAGCATTTT

D gene: NA
clone size: NA
V gene: TRBV29-1
CDR3 length: 11
J gene: TRBJ2-1
CDR3 protein: CSIGSDVEQFF
CDR3 DNA: TGCAGCATCGGCTCTGACGTTGAGCAGTTCTTC

D gene: NA
clone size: NA
V gene: TRBV5-8
CDR3 length: 13
J gene: TRBJ2-7
CDR3 protein: CASSLGSQYEQYF
CDR3 DNA: TGTGCCAGCAGCTTGGGGAGCCAGTACGAGCAGTACTTC

D gene: TRBD1
clone size: NA
V gene: TRBV29-1
CDR3 length: 14
J gene: TRBJ1-1
CDR3 protein: CSVRVTGDGTEAFF
CDR3 DNA: TGCAGCGTTAGGGTGACAGGGGATGGTACTGAAGCTTTCTTT

D gene: NA
clone size: NA
V gene: TRBV2
CDR3 length: 17
J gene: TRBJ2-1
CDR3 protein: CASSEAGPYSSYNEQFF
CDR3 DNA: TGTGCCAGCAGTGAAGCGGGCCCTTACTCTTCCTACAATGAGCAGTTCTTC

D gene: NA
clone size: many
V gene: TRBV5-1
CDR3 length: 11
J gene: TRBJ2-5
CDR3 protein: CASREQETQYF
CDR3 DNA: TGCGCCAGCCGAGAGCAGGAGACCCAGTACTTC

D gene: TRBD2
clone size: NA
V gene: TRBV11-2
CDR3 length: 16
J gene: TRBJ2-1
CDR3 protein: CASSLLREGPYNEQFF
CDR3 DNA: TGTGCCAGCAGCTTATTACGGGAGGGGCCATACAATGAGCAGTTCTTC

D gene: NA
clone size: NA
V gene: TRBV5-1
CDR3 length: 17
J gene: TRBJ1-4
CDR3 protein: CASSSGPNPATNEKLFF
CDR3 DNA: TGCGCCAGCAGCTCAGGACCCAACCCTGCAACTAATGAAAAACTGTTTTTT

D gene: NA
clone size: NA
V gene: TRBV6-5
CDR3 length: 15
J gene: TRBJ1-5
CDR3 protein: CASSRRGGRSQPQHF
CDR3 DNA: TGTGCCAGCAGTAGGAGGGGGGGGCGAAGTCAGCCCCAGCATTTT

D gene: NA
clone size: few
V gene: TRBV3-1
CDR3 length: 13
J gene: TRBJ1-2
CDR3 protein: CASSPGVLYGYTF
CDR3 DNA: TGTGCCAGCAGCCCTGGCGTGTTATATGGCTACACCTTC

D gene: TRBD1
clone size: NA
V gene: TRBV6-1
CDR3 length: 14
J gene: TRBJ2-1
CDR3 protein: CASSVRDRANEQFF
CDR3 DNA: TGTGCCAGCAGTGTCCGGGACAGGGCTAATGAGCAGTTCTTC